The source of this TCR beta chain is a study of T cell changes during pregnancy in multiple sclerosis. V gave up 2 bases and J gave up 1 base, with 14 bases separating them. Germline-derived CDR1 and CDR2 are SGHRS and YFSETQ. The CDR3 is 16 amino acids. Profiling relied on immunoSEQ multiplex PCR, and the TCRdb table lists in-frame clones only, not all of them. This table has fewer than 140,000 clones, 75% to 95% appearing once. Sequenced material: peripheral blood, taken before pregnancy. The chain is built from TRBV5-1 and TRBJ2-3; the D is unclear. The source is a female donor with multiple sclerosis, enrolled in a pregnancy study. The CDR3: CASSFGLSPGTDTQYF. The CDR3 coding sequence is TGCGCCAGCAGCTTTGGGCTTTCTCCAGGCACAGATACGCAGTATTTT.